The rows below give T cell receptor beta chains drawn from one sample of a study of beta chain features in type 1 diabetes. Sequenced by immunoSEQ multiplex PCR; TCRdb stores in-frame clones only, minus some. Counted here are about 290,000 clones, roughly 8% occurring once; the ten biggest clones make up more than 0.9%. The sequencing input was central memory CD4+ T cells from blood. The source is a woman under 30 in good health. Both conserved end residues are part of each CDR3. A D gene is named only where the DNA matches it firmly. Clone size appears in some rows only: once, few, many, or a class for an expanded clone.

DNA: TGTGCCAGCAGTTTAGCCAGACAGGGTGGAGGCTACACCTTC; CDR3: CASSLARQGGGYTF; V: TRBV27; D: TRBD1; J: TRBJ1-2; size: few
DNA: TGTGCCAGCCGGTGGGAGAACTATGGCTACACCTTC; CDR3: CASRWENYGYTF; V: TRBV2; D: NA; J: TRBJ1-2; size: few
DNA: TGCAGCGTTGGCCGGGGAGGTGGGTCTGGGGCCAACGTCCTGACTTTC; CDR3: CSVGRGGGSGANVLTF; V: TRBV29-1; D: NA; J: TRBJ2-6; size: NA
DNA: TGCGCCAGCAGCCCTTCGGGCAATCAGCCCCAGCATTTT; CDR3: CASSPSGNQPQHF; V: TRBV5-1; D: NA; J: TRBJ1-5; size: few
DNA: TGTGCCAGCAGCTTATCGGACACTCAGCGGGAAGCTTTCTTT; CDR3: CASSLSDTQREAFF; V: TRBV11-3; D: NA; J: TRBJ1-1; size: few
DNA: TGCGCCAGCAGCCTCGGACAGGCCGGTAATTCACCCCTCCACTTT; CDR3: CASSLGQAGNSPLHF; V: TRBV5-1; D: TRBD1; J: TRBJ1-6; size: NA
DNA: TGTGCCAGCAGCAAAGTCCCGGAGAACAATGAGCAGTTCTTC; CDR3: CASSKVPENNEQFF; V: TRBV7-9; D: NA; J: TRBJ2-1; size: NA
DNA: TGTGCCAGTAAAGGCTATTTGTCCTACACTGAAGCTTTCTTT; CDR3: CASKGYLSYTEAFF; V: TRBV19; D: NA; J: TRBJ1-1; size: NA
DNA: TGTGCCAGCAGCTTACGGGCCCCTACTAGCGGGGCCTACAATGAGCAGTTCTTC; CDR3: CASSLRAPTSGAYNEQFF; V: TRBV7-3; D: TRBD2; J: TRBJ2-1; size: NA
DNA: TGCAGCGCCGTCGGACAATCAGATACGCAGTATTTT; CDR3: CSAVGQSDTQYF; V: TRBV29-1; D: NA; J: TRBJ2-3; size: NA
DNA: TGCGCCAGCAGCCAAGTGGCCAGATCCGAGGGGGATACGCAGTATTTT; CDR3: CASSQVARSEGDTQYF; V: TRBV4-3; D: NA; J: TRBJ2-3; size: few
DNA: TGTGCCAGCAGGGGACAGGGCTTAAGTCGGCCCCAGCATTTT; CDR3: CASRGQGLSRPQHF; V: TRBV6-6; D: TRBD1; J: TRBJ1-5; size: many
DNA: TGTGCCAGCAGCTCTGGTGAGGGCAAGCCCCAGCATTTT; CDR3: CASSSGEGKPQHF; V: TRBV7-6; D: NA; J: TRBJ1-5; size: few
DNA: TGTGCTAGTGGTTTGATCGCTCCTTTTGGCGAGCAGTACTTC; CDR3: CASGLIAPFGEQYF; V: TRBV12-5; D: NA; J: TRBJ2-7; size: NA
DNA: TGTGCCACCAGCGGGGTTGGACAGCGTAATGAAAAACTGTTTTTT; CDR3: CATSGVGQRNEKLFF; V: TRBV15; D: NA; J: TRBJ1-4; size: NA
DNA: TGTGCCAGCAGCGCTGGGACAGGGGGACGAGCTTTCTTT; CDR3: CASSAGTGGRAFF; V: TRBV9; D: TRBD1; J: TRBJ1-1; size: few
DNA: TGTGCCAGCTCACCACGTGACAGCTATGGCTACACCTTC; CDR3: CASSPRDSYGYTF; V: TRBV18; D: NA; J: TRBJ1-2; size: few
DNA: TGTGCCAGCAGGGCGAGTGGGGCGGGAGATACGCAGTATTTT; CDR3: CASRASGAGDTQYF; V: TRBV6-1; D: NA; J: TRBJ2-3; size: many
DNA: TGTGCCAGCAGCGTAGAGCAGGGGCACTACAATGAGCAGTTCTTC; CDR3: CASSVEQGHYNEQFF; V: TRBV9; D: NA; J: TRBJ2-1; size: few
DNA: TGTGCCAGCAGTGAGGGAGCCACGAACACCGGGGAGCTGTTTTTT; CDR3: CASSEGATNTGELFF; V: TRBV6-4; D: NA; J: TRBJ2-2; size: NA
DNA: TGTGCCAGCAGCTTTCACAGGAGAGGAGAAAAACTGTTTTTT; CDR3: CASSFHRRGEKLFF; V: TRBV11-1; D: NA; J: TRBJ1-4; size: NA
DNA: TGTGCCAGCAGCTCCGGGGGCTCTGGGGCCAACGTCCTGACTTTC; CDR3: CASSSGGSGANVLTF; V: TRBV7-3; D: NA; J: TRBJ2-6; size: many
DNA: TGTGCCAGCAGTGGCGATCTAGCGGGTACCTACGAGCAGTACTTC; CDR3: CASSGDLAGTYEQYF; V: TRBV2; D: TRBD2; J: TRBJ2-7; size: few
DNA: TGTGCCAGCAGCTCAATCACAGGGGGCGCGGTGGCTGGGGCCAACGTCCTGACTTTC; CDR3: CASSSITGGAVAGANVLTF; V: TRBV5-6; D: TRBD1; J: TRBJ2-6; size: NA
DNA: TGTGCCAGCAGCGTCGGGGAGGGCGGGAATTCACCCCTCCACTTT; CDR3: CASSVGEGGNSPLHF; V: TRBV11-1; D: NA; J: TRBJ1-6; size: NA
DNA: TGCGCCAGCAGCCAAGCGCGACAGGGTGGCCGGGGCTACACCTTC; CDR3: CASSQARQGGRGYTF; V: TRBV4-3; D: TRBD1; J: TRBJ1-2; size: NA
DNA: TGTGCCAGCAGCCCCGAGACAGGGGATCAGCCCCAGCATTTT; CDR3: CASSPETGDQPQHF; V: TRBV7-9; D: TRBD1; J: TRBJ1-5; size: few
DNA: TGTGCCAGCAGCCGGATCCAGGGGGCTGACGAGCAGTACTTC; CDR3: CASSRIQGADEQYF; V: TRBV7-2; D: TRBD1; J: TRBJ2-7; size: NA
DNA: TGCAGTCAAAACAATGAAGATACGCAGTATTTT; CDR3: CSQNNEDTQYF; V: TRBV20-1; D: NA; J: TRBJ2-3; size: NA
DNA: TGTGCCAGCAGCCTGACAGGGTTGGACGAGCAGTACTTC; CDR3: CASSLTGLDEQYF; V: TRBV7-2; D: TRBD1; J: TRBJ2-7; size: NA
DNA: TGTGCCTGGAGTGGGATCCAACTAACAGGGGTTGTCACTGAAGCTTTCTTT; CDR3: CAWSGIQLTGVVTEAFF; V: TRBV30; D: TRBD1; J: TRBJ1-1; size: few
DNA: TGTGCCAGTAAAATAAGGGGAGGAGGCGAGCAGTACTTC; CDR3: CASKIRGGGEQYF; V: TRBV19; D: NA; J: TRBJ2-7; size: many
DNA: TGCGCCAGCAGCTTAGGGGGCGCAGACACTGAAGCTTTCTTT; CDR3: CASSLGGADTEAFF; V: TRBV5-1; D: TRBD1; J: TRBJ1-1; size: few
DNA: TGCGCCAGCACCTGGGACAGGGCCTATGGCTACACCTTC; CDR3: CASTWDRAYGYTF; V: TRBV5-1; D: TRBD1; J: TRBJ1-2; size: NA
DNA: TGTGCCAGCAGCCTCTCTGACAGGGGGGAAAAACTGTTTTTT; CDR3: CASSLSDRGEKLFF; V: TRBV7-9; D: TRBD1; J: TRBJ1-4; size: many
DNA: TGTGCCAGCAGCGAGAAGACAGGCCCTAACATTCAGTACTTC; CDR3: CASSEKTGPNIQYF; V: TRBV9; D: NA; J: TRBJ2-4; size: many
DNA: TGCGCCAGCAGCCAAGACAGAACCACAGATACGCAGTATTTT; CDR3: CASSQDRTTDTQYF; V: TRBV4-1; D: NA; J: TRBJ2-3; size: few
DNA: TGCGCCAGCAGCTTGGCCTACGGGCAAGGGGGCTACACCTTC; CDR3: CASSLAYGQGGYTF; V: TRBV5-1; D: NA; J: TRBJ1-2; size: many
DNA: TGTGCCACCAGCAGAGAATCCACTGAAGCTTTCTTT; CDR3: CATSRESTEAFF; V: TRBV15; D: NA; J: TRBJ1-1; size: many
DNA: TGTGCCAGCAGCCCTTGGACAGACCGAAATTCACCCCTCCACTTT; CDR3: CASSPWTDRNSPLHF; V: TRBV27; D: NA; J: TRBJ1-6; size: NA
DNA: TGTGCCAGCAGCCCTCTAAGCGGGAAAGGGGGTGAGCAGTTCTTC; CDR3: CASSPLSGKGGEQFF; V: TRBV9; D: NA; J: TRBJ2-1; size: NA
DNA: TGTGCCAGCAGCTTCAGGCAGGGCCCAATGAGTGGAGCTACAACCCGTTGGTTCTTC; CDR3: CASSFRQGPMSGATTRWFF; V: TRBV7-2; D: NA; J: TRBJ2-1; size: NA
DNA: TGTGCCAGTAACGGACAGGGGGCGGGACAGCCCCAGCATTTT; CDR3: CASNGQGAGQPQHF; V: TRBV19; D: TRBD1; J: TRBJ1-5; size: NA
DNA: TGTGCCAGCAGCCCCACCCAGGGATACAATGAGCAGTTCTTC; CDR3: CASSPTQGYNEQFF; V: TRBV9; D: NA; J: TRBJ2-1; size: NA
DNA: TGTGCCAGCAGCACAGACCGGCCCTCTGGGGCCAACGTCCTGACTTTC; CDR3: CASSTDRPSGANVLTF; V: TRBV7-9; D: NA; J: TRBJ2-6; size: few
DNA: TGTGCCAGCAGCTCCGGCCGGGTGAGCACAGATACGCAGTATTTT; CDR3: CASSSGRVSTDTQYF; V: TRBV5-4; D: NA; J: TRBJ2-3; size: few
DNA: TGTGCCAGCAGCTCCCACGGGGGAGAGACTGAAGCTTTCTTT; CDR3: CASSSHGGETEAFF; V: TRBV7-3; D: NA; J: TRBJ1-1; size: NA
DNA: TGTGCCAGCACTTCGGGGGGCCGCGTACTGGCTGAAGCTTTCTTT; CDR3: CASTSGGRVLAEAFF; V: TRBV28; D: NA; J: TRBJ1-1; size: many
DNA: TGTGCAAGTCGCTTAGCGCCGCAGAGCACAGATACGCAGTATTTT; CDR3: CASRLAPQSTDTQYF; V: TRBV12-2; D: NA; J: TRBJ2-3; size: NA
DNA: TGTGCCAGCAGCTCCGGAGGGAAAAGAACGAATGAGCAGTTCTTC; CDR3: CASSSGGKRTNEQFF; V: TRBV11-3; D: NA; J: TRBJ2-1; size: NA
DNA: TGTGCCAGCAGCTTAGGGGTCGGGCGGGGTTTCACAGATACGCAGTATTTT; CDR3: CASSLGVGRGFTDTQYF; V: TRBV7-2; D: NA; J: TRBJ2-3; size: few
DNA: TGCGCCAGCAGCTTTGGGGGGACAGGGACCCAGGAAAAACTGTTTTTT; CDR3: CASSFGGTGTQEKLFF; V: TRBV5-1; D: TRBD1; J: TRBJ1-4; size: few
DNA: TGTGCCAGCAGCCCGGGGCGGCCGCTTGAGACCCAGTACTTC; CDR3: CASSPGRPLETQYF; V: TRBV14; D: NA; J: TRBJ2-5; size: NA